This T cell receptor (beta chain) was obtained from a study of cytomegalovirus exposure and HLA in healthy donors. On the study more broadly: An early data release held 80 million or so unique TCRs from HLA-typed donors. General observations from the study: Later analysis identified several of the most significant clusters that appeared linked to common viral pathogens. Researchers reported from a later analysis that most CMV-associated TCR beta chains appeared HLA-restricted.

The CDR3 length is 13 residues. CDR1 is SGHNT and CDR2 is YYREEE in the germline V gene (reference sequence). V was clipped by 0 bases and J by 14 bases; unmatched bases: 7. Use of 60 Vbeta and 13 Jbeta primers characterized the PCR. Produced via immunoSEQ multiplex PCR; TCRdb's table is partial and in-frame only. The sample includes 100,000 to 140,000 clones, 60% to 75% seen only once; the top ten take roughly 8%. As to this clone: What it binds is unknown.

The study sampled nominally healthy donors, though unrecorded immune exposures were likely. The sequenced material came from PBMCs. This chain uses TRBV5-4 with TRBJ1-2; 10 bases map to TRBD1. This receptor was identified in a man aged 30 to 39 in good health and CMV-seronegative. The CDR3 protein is CASSLGDRGVRTF. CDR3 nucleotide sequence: TGTGCCAGCAGCTTGGGGGACAGGGGAGTGCGGACCTTC.